What follows describes a single TCR beta chain. The data are from a study of blood T cell repertoires in COVID-19. On the study more broadly: COVID-19 samples from acute and convalescent phases originated in the United States, Italy and Spain.

Clinical history reported by participants formed the basis on which cohorts were assigned. The germline gives CDR1 SQVTM, CDR2 ANQGSEA. The ends were cut back, 0 bases at V and 2 bases at J, with 13 bases in the middle. The CDR3 contains 15 residues. Measured with immunoSEQ multiplex PCR; TCRdb has only the in-frame clones, and not every one. The sample shows 300,000 to 450,000 clones, roughly 86% of them seen only once. This TCR came from a man in his forties or fifties in a cohort exposed to, infected with or recovered from COVID-19 (not recorded which). This chain uses TRBV29-1 with TRBJ1-1; D perhaps matches TRBD1 (6 bases). The sequenced material came from PBMCs or T cells enriched from blood (not recorded which). DNA of the CDR3: TGCAGCGTTGAAGATTTGCCAGGGGAAAACACTGAAGCTTTCTTT. It translates to CSVEDLPGENTEAFF.